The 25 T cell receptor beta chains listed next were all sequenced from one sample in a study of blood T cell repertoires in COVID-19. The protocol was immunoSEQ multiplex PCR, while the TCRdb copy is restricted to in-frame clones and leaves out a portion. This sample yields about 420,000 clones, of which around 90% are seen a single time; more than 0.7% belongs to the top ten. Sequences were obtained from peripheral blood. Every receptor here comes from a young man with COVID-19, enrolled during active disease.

The CDR3 nucleotides are TGTGCCAGCAGCTTAAGTAGGTCAGGACAGGGTCAGAATGAGCAGTTCTTC. Residues: CASSLSRSGQGQNEQFF. The chain links TRBV7-3 to TRBJ2-1, with 8 bases fitting TRBD1. This CDR3 spans 17 amino acids. The ends lost 1 base at V and 7 bases at J; junction bases unmatched: 12. Germline CDR1 SGHTA, CDR2 FQGTGA.

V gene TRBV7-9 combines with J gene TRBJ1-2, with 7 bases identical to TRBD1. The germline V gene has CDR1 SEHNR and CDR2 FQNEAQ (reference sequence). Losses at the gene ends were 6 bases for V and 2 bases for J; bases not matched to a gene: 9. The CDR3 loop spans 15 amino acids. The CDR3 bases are TGTGCCAGCAGACAGACAGGGTTTTGGAACTATGGCTACACCTTC. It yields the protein CASRQTGFWNYGYTF.

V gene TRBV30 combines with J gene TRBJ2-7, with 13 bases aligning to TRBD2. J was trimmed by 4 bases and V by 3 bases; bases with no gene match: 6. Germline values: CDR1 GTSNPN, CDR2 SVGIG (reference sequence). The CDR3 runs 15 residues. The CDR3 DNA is TGTGCCTGGAGAGGACTAGCGGGAGCATCTTACGAGCAGTACTTC. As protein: CAWRGLAGASYEQYF.

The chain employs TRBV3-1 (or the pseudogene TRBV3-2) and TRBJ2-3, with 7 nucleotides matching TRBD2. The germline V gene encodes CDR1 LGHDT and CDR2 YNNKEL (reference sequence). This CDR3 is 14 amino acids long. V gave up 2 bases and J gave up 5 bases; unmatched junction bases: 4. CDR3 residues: CASSQTSAGDTQYF. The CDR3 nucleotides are TGTGCCAGCAGCCAAACTAGCGCGGGAGATACGCAGTATTTT.

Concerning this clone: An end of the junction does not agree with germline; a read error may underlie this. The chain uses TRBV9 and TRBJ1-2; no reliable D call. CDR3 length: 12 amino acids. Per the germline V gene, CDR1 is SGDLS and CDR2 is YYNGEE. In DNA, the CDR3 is TGTGCCAGCAGCGTCTTTAACTCTGGCTACACCTTC. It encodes CASSVFNSGYTF. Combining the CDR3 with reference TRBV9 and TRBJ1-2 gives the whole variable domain DSGVTQTPKHLITATGQRVTLRCSPRSGDLSVYWYQQSLDQGLQFLIQYYNGEERAKGNILERFSAQQFPDLHSELNLSSLELGDSALYFCASSVFNSGYTFGSGTRLTVV.

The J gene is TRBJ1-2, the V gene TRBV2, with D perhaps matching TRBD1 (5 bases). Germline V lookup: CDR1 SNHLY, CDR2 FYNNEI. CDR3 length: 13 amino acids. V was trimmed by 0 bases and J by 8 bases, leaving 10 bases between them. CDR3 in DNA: TGTGCCAGCAGTGAAGCGCCGAGACAGGGCTACACCTTC. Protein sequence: CASSEAPRQGYTF.

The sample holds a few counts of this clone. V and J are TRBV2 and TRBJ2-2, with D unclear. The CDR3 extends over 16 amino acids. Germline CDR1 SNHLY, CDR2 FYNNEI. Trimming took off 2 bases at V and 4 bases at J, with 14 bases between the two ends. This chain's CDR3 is CASSEFEVRRTGELFF. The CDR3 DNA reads TGTGCCAGCAGTGAATTTGAGGTTCGGCGCACCGGGGAGCTGTTTTTT.

This CDR3 is CASSPETGIPQEQYF. The CDR3 nucleotides are TGTGCCAGCTCACCAGAGACAGGCATCCCCCAAGAGCAGTACTTC. This chain links TRBV18 with TRBJ2-7, with D possibly TRBD1 on 6 matching bases. Trimming removed 2 bases at V and 7 bases at J, with 18 bases between. The CDR3 consists of 15 residues. In germline, CDR1 is KGHSH, CDR2 LQKENI.

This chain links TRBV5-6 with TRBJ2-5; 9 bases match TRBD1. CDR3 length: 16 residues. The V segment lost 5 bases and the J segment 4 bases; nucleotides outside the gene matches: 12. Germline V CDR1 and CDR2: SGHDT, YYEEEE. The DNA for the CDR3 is TGTGCCAGCAGTCTCGAAACAGGGGGCGTTTTAGAGACCCAGTACTTC. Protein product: CASSLETGGVLETQYF. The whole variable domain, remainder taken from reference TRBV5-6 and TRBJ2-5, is DAGVTQSPTHLIKTRGQQVTLRCSPKSGHDTVSWYQQALGQGPQFIFQYYEEEERQRGNFPDRFSGHQFPNYSSELNVNALLLGDSALYLCASSLETGGVLETQYFGPGTRLLVL.

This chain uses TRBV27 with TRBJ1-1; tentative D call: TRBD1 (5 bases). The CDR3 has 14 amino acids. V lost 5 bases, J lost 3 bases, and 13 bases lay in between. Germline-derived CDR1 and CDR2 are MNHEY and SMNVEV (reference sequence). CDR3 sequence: CASSPWSGDTEAFF. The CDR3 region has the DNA TGTGCCAGCAGTCCCTGGTCGGGGGACACTGAAGCTTTCTTT.

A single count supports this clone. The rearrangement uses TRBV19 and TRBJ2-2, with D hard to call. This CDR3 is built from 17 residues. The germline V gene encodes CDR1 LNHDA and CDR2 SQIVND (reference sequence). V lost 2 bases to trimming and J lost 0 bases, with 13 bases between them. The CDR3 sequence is CASSIIQVAANTGELFF. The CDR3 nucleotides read TGTGCCAGTAGTATAATCCAGGTCGCAGCGAACACCGGGGAGCTGTTTTTT.

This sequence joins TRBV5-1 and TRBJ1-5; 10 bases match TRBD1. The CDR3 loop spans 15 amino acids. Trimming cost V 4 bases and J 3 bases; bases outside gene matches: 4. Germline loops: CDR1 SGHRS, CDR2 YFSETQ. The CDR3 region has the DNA TGCGCCAGCAGCCAGACAGGGGGCTACAATCAGCCCCAGCATTTT. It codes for CASSQTGGYNQPQHF. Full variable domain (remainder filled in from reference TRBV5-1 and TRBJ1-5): KAGVTQTPRYLIKTRGQQVTLSCSPISGHRSVSWYQQTPGQGLQFLFEYFSETQRNKGNFPGRFSGRQFSNSRSEMNVSTLELGDSALYLCASSQTGGYNQPQHFGDGTRLSIL.

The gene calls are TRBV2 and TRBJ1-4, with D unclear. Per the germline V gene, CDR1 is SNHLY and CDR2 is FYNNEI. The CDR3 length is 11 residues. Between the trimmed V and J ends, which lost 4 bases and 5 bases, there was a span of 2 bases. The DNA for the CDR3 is TGTGCCAGCAGTGCGAATGAAAAACTGTTTTTT. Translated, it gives CASSANEKLFF. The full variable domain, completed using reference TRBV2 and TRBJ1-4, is EPEVTQTPSHQVTQMGQEVILRCVPISNHLYFYWYRQILGQKVEFLVSFYNNEISEKSEIFDDQFSVERPDGSNFTLKIRSTKLEDSAMYFCASSANEKLFFGSGTQLSVL.

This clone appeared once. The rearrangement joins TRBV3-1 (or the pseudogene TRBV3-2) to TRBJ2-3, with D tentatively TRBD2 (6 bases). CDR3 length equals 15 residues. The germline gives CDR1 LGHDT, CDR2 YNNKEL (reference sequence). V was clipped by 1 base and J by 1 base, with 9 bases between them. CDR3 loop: CASSQGSSGTDTQYF. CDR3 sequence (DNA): TGTGCCAGCAGCCAAGGCTCTAGCGGCACAGATACGCAGTATTTT.

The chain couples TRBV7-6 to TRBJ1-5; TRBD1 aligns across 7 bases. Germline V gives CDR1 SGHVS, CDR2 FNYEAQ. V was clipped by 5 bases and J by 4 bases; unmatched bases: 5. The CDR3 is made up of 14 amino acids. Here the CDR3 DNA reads TGTGCCAGCAGCCCGACAGGGTTAAATCAGCCCCAGCATTTT. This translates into CASSPTGLNQPQHF.

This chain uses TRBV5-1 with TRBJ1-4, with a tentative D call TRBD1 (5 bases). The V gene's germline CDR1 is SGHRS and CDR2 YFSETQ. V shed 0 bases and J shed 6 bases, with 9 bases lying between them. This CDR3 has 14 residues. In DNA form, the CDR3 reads TGCGCCAGCAGCTTGGAGGGGCAGTATGAAAAACTGTTTTTT. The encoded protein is CASSLEGQYEKLFF. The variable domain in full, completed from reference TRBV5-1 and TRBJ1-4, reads KAGVTQTPRYLIKTRGQQVTLSCSPISGHRSVSWYQQTPGQGLQFLFEYFSETQRNKGNFPGRFSGRQFSNSRSEMNVSTLELGDSALYLCASSLEGQYEKLFFGSGTQLSVL.

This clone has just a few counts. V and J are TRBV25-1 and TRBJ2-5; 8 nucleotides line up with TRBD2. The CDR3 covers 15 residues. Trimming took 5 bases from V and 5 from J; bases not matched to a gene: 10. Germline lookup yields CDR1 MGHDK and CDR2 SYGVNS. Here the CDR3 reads CASSSRTSRIETQYF. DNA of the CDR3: TGTGCCAGCAGTTCCCGGACTAGCAGGATCGAGACCCAGTACTTC. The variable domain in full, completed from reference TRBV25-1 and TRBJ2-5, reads EADIYQTPRYLVIGTGKKITLECSQTMGHDKMYWYQQDPGMELHLIHYSYGVNSTEKGDLSSESTVSRIRTEHFPLTLESARPSHTSQYLCASSSRTSRIETQYFGPGTRLLVL.

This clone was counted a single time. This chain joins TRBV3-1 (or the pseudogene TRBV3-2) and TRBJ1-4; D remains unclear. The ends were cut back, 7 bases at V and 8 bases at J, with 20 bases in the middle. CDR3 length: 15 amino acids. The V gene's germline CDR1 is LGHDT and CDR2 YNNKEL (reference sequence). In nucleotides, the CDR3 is TGTGCCAGCAAGCGAGAAAACCGGCCCCTGGAAAAACTGTTTTTT. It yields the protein CASKRENRPLEKLFF.

The CDR3 reads CASSNRSGSGNTIYF. The CDR3 DNA reads TGTGCCAGCTCCAACCGTTCCGGCTCTGGAAACACCATATATTTT. The chain uses TRBV18 and TRBJ1-3; no firm D call. Trimming shortened V by 6 bases and J by 0 bases, and 12 bases separated the two germline ends. Germline V gene data show CDR1 as KGHSH and CDR2 as LQKENI. The CDR3 is made up of 15 amino acids. The whole variable domain, filled in from reference TRBV18 and TRBJ1-3, reads NAGVMQNPRHLVRRRGQEARLRCSPMKGHSHVYWYRQLPEEGLKFMVYLQKENIIDESGMPKERFSAEFPKEGPSILRIQQVVRGDSAAYFCASSNRSGSGNTIYFGEGSWLTVV.

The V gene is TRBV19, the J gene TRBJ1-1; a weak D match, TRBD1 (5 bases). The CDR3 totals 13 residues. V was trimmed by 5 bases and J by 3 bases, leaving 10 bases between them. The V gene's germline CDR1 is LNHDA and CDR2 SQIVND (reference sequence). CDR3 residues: CASSYGGHTEAFF. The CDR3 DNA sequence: TGTGCCAGTAGTTACGGGGGTCACACTGAAGCTTTCTTT.

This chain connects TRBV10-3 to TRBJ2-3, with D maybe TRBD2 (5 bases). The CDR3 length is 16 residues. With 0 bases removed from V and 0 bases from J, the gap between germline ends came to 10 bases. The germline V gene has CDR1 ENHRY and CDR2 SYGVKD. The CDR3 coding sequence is TGTGCCATCAGTGAGTCGTCGGGAAGAAGCACAGATACGCAGTATTTT. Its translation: CAISESSGRSTDTQYF.

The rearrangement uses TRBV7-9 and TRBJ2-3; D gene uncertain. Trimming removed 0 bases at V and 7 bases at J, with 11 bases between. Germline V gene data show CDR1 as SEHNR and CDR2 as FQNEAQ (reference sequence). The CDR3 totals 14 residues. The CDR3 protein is CASSLAAPVNTQYF. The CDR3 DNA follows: TGTGCCAGCAGCTTAGCGGCACCCGTGAATACGCAGTATTTT.

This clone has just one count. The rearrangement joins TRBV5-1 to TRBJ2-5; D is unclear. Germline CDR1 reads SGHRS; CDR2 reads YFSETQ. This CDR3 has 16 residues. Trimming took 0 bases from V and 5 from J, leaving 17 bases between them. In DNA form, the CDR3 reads TGCGCCAGCAGCTTGGCCGCGGTCACGGTTGTTGAGACCCAGTACTTC. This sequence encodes CASSLAAVTVVETQYF.

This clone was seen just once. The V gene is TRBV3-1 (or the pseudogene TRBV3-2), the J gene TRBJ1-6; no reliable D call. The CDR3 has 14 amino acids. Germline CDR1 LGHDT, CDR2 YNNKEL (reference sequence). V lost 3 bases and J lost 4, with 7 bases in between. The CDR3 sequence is CASSHESYNSPLHF. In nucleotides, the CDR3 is TGTGCCAGCAGCCACGAGAGTTATAATTCACCCCTCCACTTT.

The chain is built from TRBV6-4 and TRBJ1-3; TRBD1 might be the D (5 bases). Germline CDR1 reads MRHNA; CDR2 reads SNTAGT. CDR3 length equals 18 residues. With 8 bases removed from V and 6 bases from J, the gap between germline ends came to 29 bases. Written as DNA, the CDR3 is TGTGCCAGCGGGGAGGGGCAGGGCGCTCTTTCGACTGAAAACACCATATATTTT. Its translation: CASGEGQGALSTENTIYF.